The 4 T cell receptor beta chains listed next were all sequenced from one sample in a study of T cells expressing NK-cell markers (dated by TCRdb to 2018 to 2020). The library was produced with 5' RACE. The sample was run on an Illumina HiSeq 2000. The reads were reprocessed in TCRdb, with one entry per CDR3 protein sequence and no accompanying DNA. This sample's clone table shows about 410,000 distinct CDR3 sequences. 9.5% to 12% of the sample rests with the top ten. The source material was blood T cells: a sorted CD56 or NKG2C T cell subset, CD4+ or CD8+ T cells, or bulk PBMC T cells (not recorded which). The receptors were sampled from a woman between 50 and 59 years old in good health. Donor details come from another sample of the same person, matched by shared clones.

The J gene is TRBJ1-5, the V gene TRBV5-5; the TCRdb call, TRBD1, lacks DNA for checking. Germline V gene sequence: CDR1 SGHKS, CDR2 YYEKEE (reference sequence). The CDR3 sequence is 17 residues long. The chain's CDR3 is CASSPGAISYSNQPQHF.

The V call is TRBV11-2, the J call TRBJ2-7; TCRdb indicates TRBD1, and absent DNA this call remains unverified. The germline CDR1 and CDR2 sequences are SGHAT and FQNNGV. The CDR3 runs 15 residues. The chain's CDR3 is CASRPNRGPSYEQYF.

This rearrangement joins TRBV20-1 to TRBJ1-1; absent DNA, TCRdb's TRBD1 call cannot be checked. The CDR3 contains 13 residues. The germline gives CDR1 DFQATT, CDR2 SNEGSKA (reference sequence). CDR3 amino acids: CSAQRGMNTEAFF.

Here the CDR3 reads CASSRTSGLREQYF. The genes are TRBV13 and TRBJ2-7; absent DNA, TCRdb's TRBD2 call cannot be checked. CDR3 length equals 14 residues. CDR1 PRHDT and CDR2 FYEKMQ come from the germline V gene (reference sequence). Based on the CDR3 plus reference TRBV13 and TRBJ2-7, the full variable domain is AAGVIQSPRHLIKEKRETATLKCYPIPRHDTVYWYQQGPGQDPQFLISFYEKMQSDKGSIPDRFSAQQFSDYHSELNMSSLELGDSALYFCASSRTSGLREQYFGPGTRLTVT.